This T cell receptor (beta chain) emerged from a study of cytomegalovirus exposure and HLA in healthy donors. 60 Vbeta and 13 Jbeta primers were used in PCR. The data were produced by immunoSEQ multiplex PCR, yet TCRdb's version contains in-frame clones alone and is incomplete. Here the sample spans about 170,000 clones, roughly 80% being singletons. V was trimmed by 8 bases and J by 0 bases, leaving 11 bases between them. In germline, CDR1 is MNHEY, CDR2 SMNVEV (reference sequence). CDR3 length: 14 amino acids. Points on this clone: Other DNA sequences from this sample encode an identical CDR3 as well.

This sequence was found in a male donor in good health and CMV-seronegative. The sequenced material came from PBMCs. This sequence joins TRBV27 and TRBJ1-5; D call uncertain. The CDR3, as DNA: TGTGCCAGCTCAATCGGGGTTAGCAATCAGCCCCAGCATTTT. Its translation is CASSIGVSNQPQHF.